This entry concerns a single T cell receptor beta chain. Its antigen is undetermined. The data were obtained in a study of T-cell memory formation after mild COVID-19. Across the whole study: For the most part, TCR clusters were specific to one donor. Study results and limitations: While clones contracting from day 15 to 85 were balanced between CD4 and CD8, later expanders leaned CD4+. Whether second-wave clones peaking at day 37 were SARS-CoV-2 specific went unconfirmed.

CDR1 and CDR2 from the germline V gene are SGHRS and YFSETQ. V gave up 1 base and J gave up 2 bases; unmatched junction bases: 6. This CDR3 contains 16 residues. A single record per CDR3 protein comes from TCRdb applying MiXCR to the 5' RACE reads. Here the sample spans about 350,000 distinct CDR3 sequences, roughly an eighth being singletons. The receptor was derived from a man aged 18 to 35 who had mild COVID-19 (a few samples of this study predate the infection). Cell type and time point are not known. The source material was PBMCs or a T cell subset sorted from them (not recorded which). The V call is TRBV5-1, the J call TRBJ2-5; 9 bases are shared with TRBD2. As DNA, the CDR3 is TGCGCCAGCAGCTTGAGCGCTAGCGGGGTACAAGAGACCCAGTACTTC. It translates to CASSLSASGVQETQYF.